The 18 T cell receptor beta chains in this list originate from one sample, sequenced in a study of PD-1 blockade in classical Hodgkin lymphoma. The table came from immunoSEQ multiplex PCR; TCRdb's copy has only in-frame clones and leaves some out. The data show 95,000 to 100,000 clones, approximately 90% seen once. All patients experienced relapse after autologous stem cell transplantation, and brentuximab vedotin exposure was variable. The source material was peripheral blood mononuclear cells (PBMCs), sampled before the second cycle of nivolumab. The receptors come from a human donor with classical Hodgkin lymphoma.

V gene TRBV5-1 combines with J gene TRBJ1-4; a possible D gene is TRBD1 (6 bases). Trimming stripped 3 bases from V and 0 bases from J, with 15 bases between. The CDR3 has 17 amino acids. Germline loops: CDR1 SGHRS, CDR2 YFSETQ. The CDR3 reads CASSWGLWESTNEKLFF. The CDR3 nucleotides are TGCGCCAGCAGCTGGGGGCTTTGGGAGTCAACTAATGAAAAACTGTTTTTT. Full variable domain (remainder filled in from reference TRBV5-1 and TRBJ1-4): KAGVTQTPRYLIKTRGQQVTLSCSPISGHRSVSWYQQTPGQGLQFLFEYFSETQRNKGNFPGRFSGRQFSNSRSEMNVSTLELGDSALYLCASSWGLWESTNEKLFFGSGTQLSVL.

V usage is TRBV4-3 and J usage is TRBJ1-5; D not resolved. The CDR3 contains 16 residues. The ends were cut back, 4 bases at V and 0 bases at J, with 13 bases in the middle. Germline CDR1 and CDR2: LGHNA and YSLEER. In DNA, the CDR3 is TGCGCCAGCAGCCCACGCCTCCGACGTAGCAATCAGCCCCAGCATTTT. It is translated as CASSPRLRRSNQPQHF.

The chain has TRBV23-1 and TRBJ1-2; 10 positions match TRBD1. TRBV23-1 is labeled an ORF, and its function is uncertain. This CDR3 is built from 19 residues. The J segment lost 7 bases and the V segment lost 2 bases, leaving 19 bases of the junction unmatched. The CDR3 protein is CASSQPFRGQGFPSGGYTF. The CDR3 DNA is TGCGCCAGCAGTCAACCCTTCAGGGGACAGGGGTTCCCCTCGGGTGGCTACACCTTC.

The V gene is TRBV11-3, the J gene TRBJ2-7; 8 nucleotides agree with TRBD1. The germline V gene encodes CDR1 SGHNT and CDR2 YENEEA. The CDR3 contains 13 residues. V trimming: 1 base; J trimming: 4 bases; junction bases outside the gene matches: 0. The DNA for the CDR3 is TGTGCCAGCAGCTTAGGGACAGGGTACGAGCAGTACTTC. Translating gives CASSLGTGYEQYF.

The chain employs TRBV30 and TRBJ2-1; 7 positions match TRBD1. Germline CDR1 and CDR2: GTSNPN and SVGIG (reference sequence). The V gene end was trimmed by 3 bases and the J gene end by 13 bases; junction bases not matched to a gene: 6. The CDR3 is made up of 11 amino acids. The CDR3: CAWSDGTDQFF. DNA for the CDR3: TGTGCCTGGAGCGACGGGACAGATCAGTTCTTC.

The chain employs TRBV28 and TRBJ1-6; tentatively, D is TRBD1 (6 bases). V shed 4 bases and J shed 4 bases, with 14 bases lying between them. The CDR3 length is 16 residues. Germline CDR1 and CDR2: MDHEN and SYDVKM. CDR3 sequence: CASSSPRQVYNSPLHF. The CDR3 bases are TGTGCCAGCAGTTCCCCCCGACAGGTATATAATTCACCCCTCCACTTT.

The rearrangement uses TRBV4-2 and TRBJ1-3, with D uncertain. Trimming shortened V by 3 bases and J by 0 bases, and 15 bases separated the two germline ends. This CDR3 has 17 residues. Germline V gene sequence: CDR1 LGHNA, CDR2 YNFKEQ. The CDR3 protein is CASSQYGEGPSGNTIYF. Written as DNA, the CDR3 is TGTGCCAGCAGCCAGTATGGGGAGGGCCCCTCTGGAAACACCATATATTTT.

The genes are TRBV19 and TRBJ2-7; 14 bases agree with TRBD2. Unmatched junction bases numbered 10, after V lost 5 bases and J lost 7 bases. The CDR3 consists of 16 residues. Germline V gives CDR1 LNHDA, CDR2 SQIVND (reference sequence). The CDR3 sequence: CASSVQGLAGAHEQYF. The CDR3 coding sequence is TGTGCCAGTAGTGTCCAGGGACTAGCGGGGGCCCATGAGCAGTACTTC.

CDR3 loop: CASTFDRDTDTQYF. CDR3 bases: TGTGCCAGCACCTTCGACAGGGACACAGATACGCAGTATTTT. The V gene is TRBV6-9, the J gene TRBJ2-3; 7 bases match TRBD1. V shed 7 bases, J shed 2 bases, and the junction held 6 bases outside the gene matches. The CDR3 is 14 residues long. Germline V gene lookup returns CDR1 MNHGY and CDR2 SVAAGI.

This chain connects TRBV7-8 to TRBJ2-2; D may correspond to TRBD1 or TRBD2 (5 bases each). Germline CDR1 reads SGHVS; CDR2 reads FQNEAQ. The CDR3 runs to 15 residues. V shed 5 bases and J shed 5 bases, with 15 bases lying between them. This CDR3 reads CASSARDGITGELFF. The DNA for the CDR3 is TGTGCCAGCAGCGCCCGGGACGGTATAACCGGGGAGCTGTTTTTT.

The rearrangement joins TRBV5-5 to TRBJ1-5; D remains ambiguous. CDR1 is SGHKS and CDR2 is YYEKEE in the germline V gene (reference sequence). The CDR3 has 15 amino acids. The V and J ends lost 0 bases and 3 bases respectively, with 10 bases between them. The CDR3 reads CASSLAHIPNQPQHF. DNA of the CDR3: TGTGCCAGCAGCTTGGCACACATCCCCAATCAGCCCCAGCATTTT.

The CDR3 spells CASSQIRGGRAFF. The CDR3 coding sequence is TGCGCCAGCAGCCAAATAAGGGGGGGTCGAGCTTTCTTT. The chain recombines TRBV4-3 with TRBJ1-1, with D tentatively TRBD1 (6 bases). The CDR3 extends over 13 amino acids. Trimming shortened V by 2 bases and J by 10 bases, and 14 bases separated the two germline ends. From germline, CDR1 is LGHNA and CDR2 YSLEER.

The CDR3 region is CASSFWTSGNNNEQFF. CDR3 sequence (DNA): TGTGCCAGCAGCTTTTGGACTAGCGGGAACAACAATGAGCAGTTCTTC. This sequence joins TRBV7-8 and TRBJ2-1; 12 bases match TRBD2. The V gene end was trimmed by 3 bases and the J gene end by 5 bases; junction bases not matched to a gene: 5. The CDR3 contains 16 residues. Germline assignment: CDR1 SGHVS and CDR2 FQNEAQ. Filled out from reference TRBV7-8 and TRBJ2-1, the complete variable domain reads GAGVSQSPRYKVAKRGQDVALRCDPISGHVSLFWYQQALGQGPEFLTYFQNEAQLDKSGLPSDRFFAERPEGSVSTLKIQRTQQEDSAVYLCASSFWTSGNNNEQFFGPGTRLTVL.

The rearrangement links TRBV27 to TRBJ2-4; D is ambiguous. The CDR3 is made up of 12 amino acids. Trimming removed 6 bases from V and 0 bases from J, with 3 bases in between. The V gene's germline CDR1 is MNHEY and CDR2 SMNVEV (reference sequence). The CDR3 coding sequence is TGTGCCAGCAGCCTAGCCAAAAACATTCAGTACTTC. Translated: CASSLAKNIQYF.

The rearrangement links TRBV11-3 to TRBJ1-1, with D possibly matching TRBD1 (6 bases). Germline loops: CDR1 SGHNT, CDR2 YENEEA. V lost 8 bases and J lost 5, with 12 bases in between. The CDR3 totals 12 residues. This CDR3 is CASARGGTEAFF. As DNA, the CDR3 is TGTGCCAGCGCACGAGGGGGGACTGAAGCTTTCTTT.

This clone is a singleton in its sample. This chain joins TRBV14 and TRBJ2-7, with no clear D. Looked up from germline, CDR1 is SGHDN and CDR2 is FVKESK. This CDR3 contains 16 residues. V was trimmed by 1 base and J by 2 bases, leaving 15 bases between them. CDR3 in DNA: TGTGCCAGCAGCCAAGGGGTCATGGACGAAACCTACGAGCAGTACTTC. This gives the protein CASSQGVMDETYEQYF.

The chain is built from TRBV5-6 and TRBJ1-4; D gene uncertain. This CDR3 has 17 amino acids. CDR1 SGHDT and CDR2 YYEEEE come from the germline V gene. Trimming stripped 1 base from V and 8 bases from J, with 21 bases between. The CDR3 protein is CASSLKPVPSAKEKLFF. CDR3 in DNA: TGTGCCAGCAGCTTGAAGCCCGTCCCATCCGCGAAGGAAAAACTGTTTTTT.

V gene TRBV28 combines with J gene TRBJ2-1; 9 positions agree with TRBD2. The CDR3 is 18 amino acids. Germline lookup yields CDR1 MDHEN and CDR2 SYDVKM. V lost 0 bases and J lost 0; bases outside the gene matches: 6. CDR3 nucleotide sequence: TGTGCCAGCAGTTTATGGTTAGCGGGGGTTAGCTCCTACAATGAGCAGTTCTTC. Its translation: CASSLWLAGVSSYNEQFF.